Each of the 19 T cell receptor beta chains below was sequenced from the same sample in a study of beta chain features in type 1 diabetes. Their antigens remain unidentified. Overall study findings and caveats: Within each of all four CD4+ subsets, Type 1 diabetes patients had TCRB CDR3s that were moderately but significantly shorter.

Since all of the isolated RNA was reverse transcribed, expressed TCRB transcripts were what got sequenced. Profiling relied on immunoSEQ multiplex PCR, and the TCRdb table lists in-frame clones only, not all of them. The data show roughly 400,000 clones, 8.5% to 10% seen once. The source material was central memory CD4+ T cells from blood. The receptor source for this set is a man aged 30-40 years with type 1 diabetes.

The chain employs TRBV5-1 and TRBJ2-1; TRBD2 aligns across 10 bases. Germline CDR1 and CDR2: SGHRS and YFSETQ. With 5 bases clipped from V and 7 bases from J, the junction kept 9 bases outside the gene matches. The CDR3 covers 15 residues. The CDR3 DNA follows: TGCGCCAGCAGTTCGGGAGCGGGAGGGGGAAATGAGCAGTTCTTC. Encoded protein: CASSSGAGGGNEQFF.

The chain uses TRBV30 and TRBJ2-3, with 11 bases identical to TRBD2. Per the germline V gene, CDR1 is GTSNPN and CDR2 is SVGIG (reference sequence). The V segment lost 5 bases and the J segment 0 bases; nucleotides outside the gene matches: 10. The CDR3 runs to 17 residues. CDR3 sequence reads: CAWATSGIVRSTDTQYF. Here the CDR3 DNA reads TGTGCCTGGGCGACTAGCGGGATTGTTCGTAGCACAGATACGCAGTATTTT.

This clone appeared a few times. The chain couples TRBV7-2 to TRBJ2-1; TRBD1 agrees at 11 bases. The CDR3 has 14 residues. The junction had 6 bases not matched to a gene; V was cut back by 5 bases and J by 9 bases. CDR1 is SGHTA and CDR2 is FQGNSA in the germline V gene. The CDR3 reads CASSKGQGAGEQFF. In DNA form, the CDR3 reads TGTGCCAGCAGCAAAGGACAGGGGGCGGGTGAGCAGTTCTTC.

A few counts support this clone. At one end the junction does not follow the germline gene, possibly because of a read error. V and J are TRBV9 and TRBJ2-7, with TRBD2 matching over 15 bases. CDR1 and CDR2 (germline): SGDLS, YYNGEE. The CDR3 is 15 amino acids. In nucleotides, the CDR3 is TGTGCCAGCAGCGGGACCGGACTAGCGGGAGGGCCATTGGACTTC. This encodes CASSGTGLAGGPLDF.

In its sample, this clone was seen a few times. The chain joins TRBV7-2 to TRBJ2-5, with D hard to call. Germline lookup yields CDR1 SGHTA and CDR2 FQGNSA. CDR3 size: 14 residues. The ends were cut back, 5 bases at V and 1 base at J, with 11 bases in the middle. CDR3 bases: TGTGCCAGCAGCCAAGGTGGGGTCCAAGAGACCCAGTACTTC. This gives the protein CASSQGGVQETQYF.

The table lists this clone with many counts. This chain uses TRBV5-4 with TRBJ2-5, with 8 bases identical to TRBD2. The germline CDR1 and CDR2 sequences are SGHNT and YYREEE (reference sequence). The CDR3 covers 16 residues. Germline trimming cut 1 base from V and 4 bases from J; bases unmatched to any gene: 9. CDR3 nucleotide sequence: TGTGCCAGCAGCTTGCTCGGCGGGGGGAGTGGAGAGACCCAGTACTTC. This gives the protein CASSLLGGGSGETQYF. The full variable domain, in which reference TRBV5-4 and TRBJ2-5 provide the parts outside the CDR3, is ETGVTQSPTHLIKTRGQQVTLRCSSQSGHNTVSWYQQALGQGPQFIFQYYREEENGRGNFPPRFSGLQFPNYSSELNVNALELDDSALYLCASSLLGGGSGETQYFGPGTRLLVL.

The V call is TRBV7-2, the J call TRBJ2-5; D is uncertain. The CDR3 has 12 amino acids. Per the germline V gene, CDR1 is SGHTA and CDR2 is FQGNSA. Deletions cut 5 bases from V and 6 bases from J, with 10 bases between. CDR3 nucleotide sequence: TGTGCCAGCAGCCCAATGGCGAAGACCCAGTACTTC. Residues: CASSPMAKTQYF.

The rearrangement uses TRBV7-2 and TRBJ2-7, with a tentative D call TRBD2 (6 bases). Germline values: CDR1 SGHTA, CDR2 FQGNSA. The CDR3 runs to 15 residues. V was trimmed by 5 bases and J by 3 bases, leaving 17 bases between them. CDR3 loop: CASSPGTSNLYEQYF. The CDR3 DNA reads TGTGCCAGCAGCCCCGGGACTTCCAACCTCTACGAGCAGTACTTC.

This clone was seen more than once but under ten times. The genes are TRBV6-5 and TRBJ2-6; D gene uncertain. Looked up from germline, CDR1 is MNHEY and CDR2 is SVGAGI. The CDR3 spans 14 residues. The V and J ends lost 10 bases and 0 bases respectively, with 10 bases between them. CDR3 in DNA: TGTGCCACCACCCGGTTCTCTGGGGCCAACGTCCTGACTTTC. Amino acid sequence: CATTRFSGANVLTF.

This clone was detected a few times. The CDR3 reads CASSPLIGQGANGELFF. CDR3 in DNA: TGTGCCAGCAGCCCTTTAATCGGACAGGGGGCAAACGGGGAGCTGTTTTTT. The genes are TRBV2 and TRBJ2-2, with 11 bases matching TRBD1. CDR1 and CDR2 from the germline V gene are SNHLY and FYNNEI. The CDR3 loop spans 17 amino acids. Trimming cost V 6 bases and J 7 bases; bases outside gene matches: 13.

Only a few counts were recorded for this clone. V usage is TRBV19 and J usage is TRBJ2-2, with D unclear. Germline V lookup: CDR1 LNHDA, CDR2 SQIVND (reference sequence). V dropped 7 bases and J dropped 0 bases, with 18 bases sitting between them. The CDR3 runs to 17 residues. The CDR3 region is CASNDPANPSNTGELFF. CDR3 bases: TGTGCCAGTAACGACCCCGCGAACCCCTCGAACACCGGGGAGCTGTTTTTT. Together with reference TRBV19 and TRBJ2-2, the CDR3 gives the full variable domain: DGGITQSPKYLFRKEGQNVTLSCEQNLNHDAMYWYRQDPGQGLRLIYYSQIVNDFQKGDIAEGYSVSREKKESFPLTVTSAQKNPTAFYLCASNDPANPSNTGELFFGEGSRLTVL.

The genes are TRBV2 and TRBJ1-3; D gene uncertain. CDR1 is SNHLY, CDR2 FYNNEI, per germline. The V end lost 7 bases, the J end lost 4 bases, and 11 bases lay between the germline ends. The CDR3 is made up of 13 amino acids. The CDR3 here is CASKNGGGNTIYF. The CDR3 DNA follows: TGTGCCAGCAAGAACGGAGGAGGAAACACCATATATTTT.

This clone has more than one count but fewer than ten. The chain combines TRBV29-1 with TRBJ2-5; D unclear. CDR3 length: 10 residues. Germline CDR1 reads SQVTM; CDR2 reads ANQGSEA. V was trimmed by 4 bases and J by 2 bases, leaving 2 bases between them. CDR3 DNA: TGCAGCGTTGGTCAAGAGACCCAGTACTTC. Translating it yields CSVGQETQYF.

This clone has a handful of counts. The V gene is TRBV5-4, the J gene TRBJ2-2; 12 bases align to TRBD1. This CDR3 comprises 18 residues. From germline, CDR1 is SGHNT and CDR2 YYREEE (reference sequence). V shed 10 bases, J shed 6 bases, and the junction held 19 bases outside the gene matches. The CDR3 is CAESLPTGQGAGSGELFF. In DNA form, the CDR3 reads TGTGCCGAAAGTTTACCAACGGGACAGGGGGCCGGATCCGGGGAGCTGTTTTTT.

This clone was found a few times. The chain links TRBV2 to TRBJ1-5, with D unclear. Deletions cut 5 bases from V and 4 bases from J, with 12 bases between. CDR1 is SNHLY and CDR2 is FYNNEI in the germline V gene. This CDR3 has 14 amino acids. DNA for the CDR3: TGTGCCAGCAGTAGGGCAGATAATAATCAGCCCCAGCATTTT. The encoded protein is CASSRADNNQPQHF. The full variable domain, with the rest looked up from reference TRBV2 and TRBJ1-5, is EPEVTQTPSHQVTQMGQEVILRCVPISNHLYFYWYRQILGQKVEFLVSFYNNEISEKSEIFDDQFSVERPDGSNFTLKIRSTKLEDSAMYFCASSRADNNQPQHFGDGTRLSIL.

V is TRBV6-5 and J is TRBJ2-7; D is perhaps TRBD1 (5 bases). The germline CDR1 and CDR2 sequences are MNHEY and SVGAGI. The CDR3 extends over 14 amino acids. Trimming cost V 5 bases and J 1 base, with 12 bases left between them. The CDR3 loop is CASSHRTFSYEQYF. CDR3 sequence (DNA): TGTGCCAGCAGTCACAGGACATTTTCCTACGAGCAGTACTTC.

A remark on this clone: The DNA is omitted, as the CDR3 cannot be located on it reliably, and the CDR3 follows TCRdb's listing. The chain recombines TRBV28 with TRBJ1-1. Germline V gene data show CDR1 as MDHEN and CDR2 as SYDVKM. The CDR3 totals 15 residues, both ends included. The CDR3 region is CASSSSLRSVTYAFF.

Only a few counts were recorded for this clone. CDR3 bases: TGCAGCGTTATGGACCTAGCGTCCCAATACGAGCAGTACTTC. This codes for CSVMDLASQYEQYF. The rearrangement joins TRBV29-1 to TRBJ2-7, with D perhaps matching TRBD2 (6 bases). CDR3 length: 14 residues. Germline CDR1 is SQVTM and CDR2 is ANQGSEA. Trimming left V 5 bases short and J 4 bases short, with 18 bases between.

This clone was seen a few times. The V gene is TRBV11-2, the J gene TRBJ1-3; D gene uncertain. The V end lost 8 bases, the J end lost 4 bases, and 9 bases lay between the germline ends. There are 12 residues in the CDR3. Looked up from germline, CDR1 is SGHAT and CDR2 is FQNNGV. The CDR3 loop is CASSINGNTIYF. CDR3 sequence (DNA): TGTGCCAGCTCAATTAACGGAAACACCATATATTTT.